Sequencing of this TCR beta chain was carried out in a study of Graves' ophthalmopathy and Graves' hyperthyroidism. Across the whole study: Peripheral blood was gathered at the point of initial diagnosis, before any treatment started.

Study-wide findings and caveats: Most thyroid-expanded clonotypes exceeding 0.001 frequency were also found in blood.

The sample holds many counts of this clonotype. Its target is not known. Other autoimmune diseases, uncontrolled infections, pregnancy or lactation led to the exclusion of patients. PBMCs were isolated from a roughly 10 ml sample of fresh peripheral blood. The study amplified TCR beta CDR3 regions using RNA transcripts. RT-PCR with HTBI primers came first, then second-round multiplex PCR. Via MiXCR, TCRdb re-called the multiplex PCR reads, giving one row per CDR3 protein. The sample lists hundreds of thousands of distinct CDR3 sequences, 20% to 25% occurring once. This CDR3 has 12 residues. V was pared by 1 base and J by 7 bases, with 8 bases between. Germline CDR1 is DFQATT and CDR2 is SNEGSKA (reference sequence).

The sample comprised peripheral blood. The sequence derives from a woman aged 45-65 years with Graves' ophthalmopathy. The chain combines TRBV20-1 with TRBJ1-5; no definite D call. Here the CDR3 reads CSARVGPQPQHF. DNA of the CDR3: TGCAGTGCTAGAGTCGGGCCGCAGCCCCAGCATTTT.